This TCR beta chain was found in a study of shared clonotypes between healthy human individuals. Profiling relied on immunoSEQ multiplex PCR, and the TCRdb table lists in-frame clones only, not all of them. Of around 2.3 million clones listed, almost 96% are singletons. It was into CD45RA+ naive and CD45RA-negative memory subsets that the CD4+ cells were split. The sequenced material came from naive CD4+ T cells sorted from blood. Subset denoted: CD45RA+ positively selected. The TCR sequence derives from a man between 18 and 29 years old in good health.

As DNA, the CDR3 is TGTGCCAGCAGCATCCCTCACACAGATACGCAGTATTTT. This gives the protein CASSIPHTDTQYF. This rearrangement joins TRBV11-2 to TRBJ2-3; D uncertain. This CDR3 is built from 13 residues. Trimming pared 5 bases from V and 2 bases from J, leaving 8 bases between. CDR1 is SGHAT and CDR2 is FQNNGV in the germline V gene.